This T cell receptor (beta chain) was identified during a study of blood T cells in healthy people across ages. Whole-study findings and limits: A strong correlation was seen between TCR beta diversity and naive T cell percentage.

Regarding this clonotype: The antigen is undetermined.

The CDR3 has 15 amino acids. From germline, CDR1 is SGDLS and CDR2 YYNGEE. V trimming: 4 bases; J trimming: 5 bases; junction bases outside the gene matches: 3. Next came a second PCR, run for about 7 to 11 cycles, which used a sample-barcoded 5' primer along with a J-beta primer mix. Researchers report that a template-switch adaptor with 12 random nucleotides tagged each cDNA molecule. TCRdb processed the 5' RACE reads anew with MiXCR; each CDR3 protein has one entry. The table lists about 1.4 million distinct CDR3 sequences, roughly 59% of them singletons. The chain couples TRBV9 to TRBJ2-5, with 15 bases that match TRBD2. The sample consisted of blood. This clonotype was obtained from a man aged 18 to 29 in good health. CDR3 protein: CASSIGTSGGETQYF. CDR3 bases: TGTGCCAGCAGCATCGGGACTAGCGGGGGGGAGACCCAGTACTTC. The full variable domain, rest sourced from reference TRBV9 and TRBJ2-5, is DSGVTQTPKHLITATGQRVTLRCSPRSGDLSVYWYQQSLDQGLQFLIQYYNGEERAKGNILERFSAQQFPDLHSELNLSSLELGDSALYFCASSIGTSGGETQYFGPGTRLLVL.